The 30 T cell receptor beta chains given below trace back to one sample, sequenced in a study of control samples from healthy donors and cancer patients. Assay: immunoSEQ multiplex PCR; the TCRdb copy retains only in-frame clones and omits some. The sample yields 95,000 to 150,000 clones, almost 95% seen once. The sample taken for sequencing was PBMCs. All receptors come from a man aged 80 or over with head and neck cancer.

In this sample, this clone turned up a few times. V and J are TRBV6-2 or TRBV6-3 and TRBJ1-2; 7 bases align to TRBD1. V was clipped by 2 bases and J by 0 bases; unmatched bases: 6. Germline loops: CDR1 MNHEY, CDR2 SVGEGT. The CDR3 totals 16 residues. The CDR3 reads CASSYTTGAANYGYTF. The CDR3 nucleotides are TGTGCCAGCAGTTACACAACAGGGGCAGCTAACTATGGCTACACCTTC.

DNA for the CDR3: TGTGCCAGCAGCGTTTTCCCGGGATCAGGGTCAGATACGCAGTATTTT. Residues: CASSVFPGSGSDTQYF. V gene TRBV9 combines with J gene TRBJ2-3; D may correspond to TRBD1 or TRBD2 (5 bases each). Per the germline V gene, CDR1 is SGDLS and CDR2 is YYNGEE. V lost 2 bases and J 4 bases, leaving 17 bases between the germline ends. The CDR3 has 16 residues. Supplemented by reference TRBV9 and TRBJ2-3, the full variable domain reads DSGVTQTPKHLITATGQRVTLRCSPRSGDLSVYWYQQSLDQGLQFLIQYYNGEERAKGNILERFSAQQFPDLHSELNLSSLELGDSALYFCASSVFPGSGSDTQYFGPGTRLTVL.

The CDR3 bases are TGTGCCAGCAGTGAAGGACTAGCGGAGAGCACAGATACGCAGTATTTT. It encodes CASSEGLAESTDTQYF. This chain connects TRBV25-1 to TRBJ2-3; 10 bases line up with TRBD2. Germline V gene data show CDR1 as MGHDK and CDR2 as SYGVNS. V lost 2 bases to trimming and J lost 0 bases; unmatched junction nucleotides: 2. The CDR3 covers 16 residues.

V gene TRBV13 combines with J gene TRBJ2-7, with 7 bases aligning to TRBD2. CDR1 is PRHDT, CDR2 FYEKMQ, per germline (reference sequence). J lost 2 bases, V lost 4 bases, and 8 bases had no gene match. The CDR3 runs to 15 residues. The CDR3 region has the DNA TGTGCCAGCAGCTCACCACGGCGGGGGACCTACGAGCAGTACTTC. It encodes CASSSPRRGTYEQYF.

In DNA form, the CDR3 reads TGTGCCAGCAGTTTGGGGGGAACGGGCTGGGGCTACGAGCAGTACTTC. Translating it yields CASSLGGTGWGYEQYF. This chain links TRBV28 with TRBJ2-7, with D possibly being TRBD2 (6 bases). CDR1 and CDR2 (germline): MDHEN, SYDVKM. The CDR3 extends over 16 amino acids. V was pared by 3 bases and J by 3 bases, with 18 bases between.

The chain carries TRBV30 and TRBJ1-5; weak D call: TRBD1 (5 bases). The CDR3 length is 14 residues. V lost 3 bases to trimming and J lost 0 bases, with 9 bases between them. The germline gives CDR1 GTSNPN, CDR2 SVGIG (reference sequence). Here the CDR3 DNA reads TGTGCCTGGAGGAAGGGGAATAGCAATCAGCCCCAGCATTTT. Amino acid sequence: CAWRKGNSNQPQHF.

With respect to this clone: At one end, the junction sequence differs from germline, possibly due to a read error. The chain couples TRBV2 to TRBJ1-5, with D possibly TRBD1 on 5 matching bases. Germline V gene sequence: CDR1 SNHLY, CDR2 FYNNEI. This CDR3 contains 15 residues. CDR3 nucleotide sequence: TGTGCAAGCAAGGAGGAGGGGAAAGGCAATCAGCCCCAGCATTTT. This gives the protein CASKEEGKGNQPQHF.

The V gene is TRBV5-6, the J gene TRBJ2-7, with D perhaps given as TRBD1 or TRBD2 (5 bases each). The V gene's germline CDR1 is SGHDT and CDR2 YYEEEE. V was shortened by 6 bases and J by 2 bases, with 24 bases between the two germline ends. The CDR3 runs to 17 residues. DNA for the CDR3: TGTGCCAGCACCAAGATTGGCGGGCCAGGGTCGGCCTACGAGCAGTACTTC. The encoded protein is CASTKIGGPGSAYEQYF.

The V gene is TRBV5-1, the J gene TRBJ2-2, with 7 bases matching TRBD1. This CDR3 is built from 17 residues. J lost 2 bases, V lost 4 bases, and 11 bases had no gene match. Germline CDR1 is SGHRS and CDR2 is YFSETQ. The CDR3 bases are TGCGCCAGCAGCCCTCGGACAGGTCCTATCAACACCGGGGAGCTGTTTTTT. Translation gives CASSPRTGPINTGELFF.

The chain combines TRBV19 with TRBJ1-1; the D gene is possibly TRBD1 (6 bases). Trimming removed 5 bases at V and 2 bases at J, with 15 bases between. This CDR3 contains 15 residues. CDR1 is LNHDA and CDR2 is SQIVND in the germline V gene (reference sequence). In nucleotides, the CDR3 is TGTGCCAGTAGTTTCTCGACAGGAGTCAACACTGAAGCTTTCTTT. Protein product: CASSFSTGVNTEAFF.

The chain combines TRBV7-2 with TRBJ1-4; D call uncertain. The germline V and J ends were trimmed by 3 bases and 8 bases, with 19 bases remaining between them. The CDR3 has 16 residues. Germline V gene lookup returns CDR1 SGHTA and CDR2 FQGNSA. As DNA, the CDR3 is TGTGCCAGCAGCTTTAGAATTATTTCGGACGGGGAAAAACTGTTTTTT. Protein sequence: CASSFRIISDGEKLFF. The whole variable domain, filled in from reference TRBV7-2 and TRBJ1-4, reads GAGVSQSPSNKVTEKGKDVELRCDPISGHTALYWYRQSLGQGLEFLIYFQGNSAPDKSGLPSDRFSAERTGGSVSTLTIQRTQQEDSAVYLCASSFRIISDGEKLFFGSGTQLSVL.

The chain carries TRBV18 and TRBJ2-3, with 11 bases aligning to TRBD2. The CDR3 is 17 amino acids. Unmatched junction bases numbered 8, after V lost 2 bases and J lost 4 bases. Germline CDR1 KGHSH, CDR2 LQKENI. CDR3 amino acids: CASSPLGTSGVADTQYF. Here the CDR3 DNA reads TGTGCCAGCTCACCATTAGGGACTAGCGGAGTGGCAGATACGCAGTATTTT.

The chain carries TRBV18 and TRBJ2-7, with D possibly TRBD1 on 6 matching bases. The CDR3 sequence is 11 residues long. Germline lookup yields CDR1 KGHSH and CDR2 LQKENI. Trimming shortened V by 3 bases and J by 7 bases, and 7 bases separated the two germline ends. The CDR3 DNA reads as TGTGCCAGCTCACCCGACAGGGAGCAGTACTTC. This gives the protein CASSPDREQYF.

The V gene is TRBV4-2, the J gene TRBJ2-1; D is undetermined. The CDR3 covers 13 residues. Per the germline V gene, CDR1 is LGHNA and CDR2 is YNFKEQ. The V end lost 4 bases, the J end lost 2 bases, and 6 bases lay between the germline ends. CDR3 in DNA: TGTGCCAGCAGCCCGTACACCTACAATGAGCAGTTCTTC. Its protein product is CASSPYTYNEQFF.

This chain connects TRBV18 to TRBJ1-1, with D possibly matching TRBD1 (5 bases). V lost 3 bases to trimming and J lost 1 base, with 12 bases between them. Looked up from germline, CDR1 is KGHSH and CDR2 is LQKENI. The CDR3 length is 15 residues. CDR3 protein: CASSPVTVGNTEAFF. CDR3 nucleotide sequence: TGTGCCAGCTCACCGGTGACAGTAGGGAACACTGAAGCTTTCTTT.

The rearrangement links TRBV11-2 to TRBJ1-3; D is perhaps TRBD1 (6 bases). Per germline, CDR1 SGHAT and CDR2 FQNNGV. CDR3 length: 14 amino acids. Deletions cut 1 base from V and 6 bases from J, with 10 bases between. In DNA form, the CDR3 reads TGTGCCAGCAGCTTAGGCAGGGGCTCAAACACCATATATTTT. Its protein product is CASSLGRGSNTIYF.

The chain is built from TRBV3-1 (or the pseudogene TRBV3-2) and TRBJ1-4; possible D gene TRBD1, 6 bases. Looked up from germline, CDR1 is LGHDT and CDR2 is YNNKEL (reference sequence). Between the trimmed V and J ends, which lost 1 base and 5 bases, there was a span of 11 bases. This CDR3 contains 15 residues. The CDR3: CASSQVARGNEKLFF. The CDR3 nucleotides are TGTGCCAGCAGCCAAGTCGCCAGGGGCAATGAAAAACTGTTTTTT.

V and J are TRBV28 and TRBJ2-1, with a possible D match to TRBD1 (5 bases). V gave up 6 bases and J gave up 16 bases, with 22 bases separating them. Germline loops: CDR1 MDHEN, CDR2 SYDVKM. CDR3 length: 13 amino acids. The CDR3 is CASRGTSGLVPFF. The CDR3 DNA reads TGTGCCAGCAGGGGAACCTCAGGGCTAGTGCCTTTCTTC.

The V and J genes are TRBV2 and TRBJ1-1; no definite D call. Germline V gene sequence: CDR1 SNHLY, CDR2 FYNNEI. V shed 2 bases and J shed 2 bases, with 0 bases lying between them. The CDR3 length is 11 residues. CDR3 nucleotide sequence: TGTGCCAGCAGTGAAAACACTGAAGCTTTCTTT. It is translated as CASSENTEAFF.

This clone was observed a few times. The V gene is TRBV5-1, the J gene TRBJ1-1; TRBD1 matches 9 bases. CDR1 is SGHRS, CDR2 YFSETQ, per germline. V trimming: 2 bases; J trimming: 3 bases; junction bases outside the gene matches: 11. The CDR3 covers 17 residues. The DNA of the CDR3 is TGCGCCAGCAGCTTAACATGGGACAGGGTTTTTGACACTGAAGCTTTCTTT. As protein: CASSLTWDRVFDTEAFF.

The chain has TRBV30 and TRBJ1-2; perhaps TRBD1 as D (6 bases). Deletions cut 2 bases from V and 8 bases from J, with 15 bases between. The V gene's germline CDR1 is GTSNPN and CDR2 SVGIG (reference sequence). This CDR3 comprises 13 residues. This CDR3 is CAWSHAGVSGYTF. The CDR3 nucleotides read TGTGCCTGGAGTCATGCAGGGGTTAGCGGCTACACCTTC.

The chain links TRBV7-6 to TRBJ1-1; weak D call: TRBD1 (6 bases). V shed 5 bases and J shed 1 base, with 14 bases lying between them. This CDR3 region has 15 residues. Germline CDR1 reads SGHVS; CDR2 reads FNYEAQ. The CDR3 is CASSLRGGENTEAFF. In DNA form, the CDR3 reads TGTGCCAGCAGCCTTAGGGGGGGAGAGAACACTGAAGCTTTCTTT.

This clone is a singleton in its sample. This chain joins TRBV5-5 and TRBJ2-3; D remains unclear. Germline V lookup: CDR1 SGHKS, CDR2 YYEKEE (reference sequence). Trimming shortened V by 4 bases and J by 1 base, and 13 bases separated the two germline ends. The CDR3 runs to 15 residues. CDR3 DNA sequence: TGTGCCAGCAGCCGCGATCATGGGGGCACAGATACGCAGTATTTT. Amino acid sequence: CASSRDHGGTDTQYF.

The J gene is TRBJ2-3, the V gene TRBV10-3, with a tentative D call TRBD2 (5 bases). The CDR3 is 14 amino acids. The germline CDR1 and CDR2 sequences are ENHRY and SYGVKD. Trimming stripped 4 bases from V and 0 bases from J, with 8 bases between. The chain's CDR3 is CAISGGLSTDTQYF. The CDR3 DNA sequence: TGTGCCATCAGTGGCGGGCTAAGCACAGATACGCAGTATTTT.

V is TRBV19 and J is TRBJ2-3, with D possibly TRBD2 on 6 matching bases. Germline V CDR1 and CDR2: LNHDA, SQIVND (reference sequence). V lost 3 bases, J lost 1 base, and 14 bases lay in between. This CDR3 has 16 amino acids. Here the CDR3 reads CASSIVWRDGTDTQYF. Here the CDR3 DNA reads TGTGCCAGTAGTATCGTCTGGAGGGATGGCACAGATACGCAGTATTTT.

The chain uses TRBV14 and TRBJ1-5, with D perhaps matching TRBD1 (5 bases). Deletions cut 2 bases from V and 8 bases from J, with 10 bases between. The length of the CDR3 is 13 residues. The germline gives CDR1 SGHDN, CDR2 FVKESK. CDR3 DNA sequence: TGTGCCAGCAGCCAAAATAGGGGAGAGCCCCAGCATTTT. Amino acids: CASSQNRGEPQHF. Full variable domain (missing parts from reference TRBV14 and TRBJ1-5): EAGVTQFPSHSVIEKGQTVTLRCDPISGHDNLYWYRRVMGKEIKFLLHFVKESKQDESGMPNNRFLAERTGGTYSTLKVQPAELEDSGVYFCASSQNRGEPQHFGDGTRLSIL.

This chain uses TRBV5-4 with TRBJ1-4; D ambiguous. The CDR3 has 13 residues. Between the trimmed V and J ends, which lost 5 bases and 12 bases, there was a span of 17 bases. Germline V gives CDR1 SGHNT, CDR2 YYREEE (reference sequence). CDR3 region: CASSSYVEDELFF. The CDR3 bases are TGTGCCAGCAGTTCATACGTGGAGGACGAACTGTTTTTT.

The chain employs TRBV4-1 and TRBJ1-5; TRBD1 is a possible D gene (5 bases). This CDR3 has 16 residues. Trimming removed 3 bases at V and 6 bases at J, with 18 bases between. In germline, CDR1 is MGHRA, CDR2 YSYEKL. The CDR3 sequence is CASSQVNPQGAQPQHF. The CDR3 DNA reads TGCGCCAGCAGCCAGGTTAACCCCCAGGGAGCTCAGCCCCAGCATTTT.

This clone was seen just once. The chain combines TRBV5-5 with TRBJ2-7; 9 nucleotides match TRBD2. V shed 4 bases, J shed 2 bases, and the junction held 10 bases outside the gene matches. Germline V gene sequence: CDR1 SGHKS, CDR2 YYEKEE (reference sequence). The CDR3 is 16 residues long. The CDR3 loop reads CASSILRLAVTYEQYF. As DNA, the CDR3 is TGTGCCAGCAGCATTCTACGACTAGCGGTGACCTACGAGCAGTACTTC.

The rearrangement uses TRBV7-8 and TRBJ1-2; D gene uncertain. The CDR3 length is 13 residues. V lost 5 bases and J lost 8, with 15 bases in between. Germline CDR1 SGHVS, CDR2 FQNEAQ. As DNA, the CDR3 is TGTGCCAGCAGCAGTAGGCCACATGGAGGCTACACCTTC. Translation: CASSSRPHGGYTF.